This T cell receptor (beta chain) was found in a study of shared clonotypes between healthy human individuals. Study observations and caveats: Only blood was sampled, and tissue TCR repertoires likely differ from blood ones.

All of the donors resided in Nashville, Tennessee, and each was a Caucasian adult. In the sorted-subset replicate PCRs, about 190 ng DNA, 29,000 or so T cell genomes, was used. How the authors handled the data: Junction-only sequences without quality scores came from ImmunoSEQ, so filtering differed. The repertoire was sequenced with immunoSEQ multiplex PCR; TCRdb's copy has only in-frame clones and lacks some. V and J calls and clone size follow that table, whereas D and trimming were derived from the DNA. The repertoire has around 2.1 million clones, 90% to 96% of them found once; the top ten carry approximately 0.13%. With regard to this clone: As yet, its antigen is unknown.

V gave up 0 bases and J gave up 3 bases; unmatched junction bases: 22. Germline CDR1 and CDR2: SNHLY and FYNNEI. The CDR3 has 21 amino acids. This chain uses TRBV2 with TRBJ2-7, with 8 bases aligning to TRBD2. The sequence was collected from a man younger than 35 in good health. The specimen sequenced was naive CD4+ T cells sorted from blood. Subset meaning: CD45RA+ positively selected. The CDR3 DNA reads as TGTGCCAGCAGTGAAGCGACCCGGGAGCGGGGGTGGGCGCGGCTCTACTACGAGCAGTACTTC. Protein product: CASSEATRERGWARLYYEQYF.